The text below deals with one T cell receptor beta chain. Its antigen is unidentified. This entry comes from a study of cytomegalovirus exposure and HLA in healthy donors. Study-level points and caveats: The authors assumed roughly uniform sequencing depth across donors for presence/absence analyses.

Primers: 60 Vbeta forward and 13 Jbeta reverse. The protocol was immunoSEQ multiplex PCR, while the TCRdb copy is restricted to in-frame clones and leaves out a portion. The sample has about 59,000 clones, under 90% seen once. Germline V CDR1 and CDR2: MNHNS, SASEGT. The CDR3 has 14 residues. V lost 10 bases and J lost 3, with 18 bases in between. The specimen was PBMCs. The source of this sequence is a woman aged 40 to 49 in good health and CMV-seronegative. V is TRBV6-1 and J is TRBJ2-5; tentatively, D is TRBD1 (6 bases). The CDR3 coding sequence is TGTGCCACTGGGGGCCAGCGGATAAAAGAGACCCAGTACTTC. The encoded protein is CATGGQRIKETQYF.